This entry lists 13 T cell receptor beta chains sequenced from one sample in a study of CD8 T cells in Susac syndrome. A quantity of about 0.5 to 1 ug RNA underwent reverse transcription using random hexamers. TCRdb called the immunoSEQ multiplex PCR reads again in MiXCR, with one record for every CDR3 protein. The profile shows approximately 180,000 distinct CDR3 sequences, around 94% of them singletons. Sequenced sample: CD4+ T cells from PBMCs. Receptors were obtained from a human donor with Susac syndrome.

The genes are TRBV29-1 and TRBJ1-2; D unclear. Per the germline V gene, CDR1 is SQVTM and CDR2 is ANQGSEA. V was shortened by 6 bases and J by 2 bases, with 13 bases between the two germline ends. The CDR3 runs to 13 residues. The CDR3 region is CSVIQSFNYGYTF. Written as DNA, the CDR3 is TGCAGCGTGATCCAGAGTTTCAACTATGGCTACACCTTC.

This rearrangement joins TRBV28 to TRBJ2-1; TRBD2 matches at 9 bases. The junction had 5 bases not matched to a gene; V was cut back by 5 bases and J by 6 bases. The CDR3 spans 14 residues. Germline CDR1 reads MDHEN; CDR2 reads SYDVKM. The DNA of the CDR3 is TGTGCCAGCAGTGGCGGGAGGGCCATCAATGAGCAGTTCTTC. Residues: CASSGGRAINEQFF.

The chain links TRBV29-1 to TRBJ2-5; D is undetermined. Germline V gives CDR1 SQVTM, CDR2 ANQGSEA. This CDR3 has 13 residues. With 3 bases removed from V and 1 base from J, the gap between germline ends came to 9 bases. CDR3 bases: TGCAGCGTTGAGAGACCCGGCCAAGAGACCCAGTACTTC. It translates to CSVERPGQETQYF. Based on the CDR3 plus reference TRBV29-1 and TRBJ2-5, the full variable domain is SAVISQKPSRDICQRGTSLTIQCQVDSQVTMMFWYRQQPGQSLTLIATANQGSEATYESGFVIDKFPISRPNLTFSTLTVSNMSPEDSSIYLCSVERPGQETQYFGPGTRLLVL.

The genes are TRBV30 and TRBJ1-1, with 9 bases matching TRBD1. CDR3 length: 14 residues. CDR1 is GTSNPN and CDR2 is SVGIG in the germline V gene (reference sequence). V shed 1 base and J 4 bases; nucleotides not matched to a gene: 4. The CDR3 loop reads CAWSALQGATEAFF. The CDR3 DNA reads as TGTGCCTGGAGTGCACTACAGGGGGCCACTGAAGCTTTCTTT. Combining the CDR3 with reference TRBV30 and TRBJ1-1 gives the whole variable domain SQTIHQWPATLVQPVGSPLSLECTVEGTSNPNLYWYRQAAGRGLQLLFYSVGIGQISSEVPQNLSASRPQDRQFILSSKKLLLSDSGFYLCAWSALQGATEAFFGQGTRLTVV.

This rearrangement joins TRBV15 to TRBJ2-7; no reliable D call. Germline V gene sequence: CDR1 LNHNV, CDR2 YYDKDF (reference sequence). V lost 8 bases, J lost 5 bases, and 16 bases lay in between. The CDR3 loop spans 13 amino acids. The CDR3 sequence: CATGRYPDDEQYF. The CDR3 DNA sequence: TGTGCCACCGGACGCTATCCGGACGACGAGCAGTACTTC.

This chain joins TRBV28 and TRBJ2-2, with 7 bases matching TRBD1. The J segment lost 4 bases and the V segment lost 6 bases, leaving 8 bases of the junction unmatched. This CDR3 comprises 15 residues. The germline V gene has CDR1 MDHEN and CDR2 SYDVKM. Here the CDR3 DNA reads TGTGCCAGCAGACCCGACAGGGTTGGCACCGGGGAGCTGTTTTTT. Translated: CASRPDRVGTGELFF.

The chain carries TRBV5-4 and TRBJ2-1, with D perhaps TRBD1 (6 bases). Germline values: CDR1 SGHNT, CDR2 YYREEE (reference sequence). This CDR3 spans 14 amino acids. V lost 2 bases and J lost 5, with 11 bases in between. CDR3 amino acids: CASSFLGGHNEQFF. The CDR3 DNA follows: TGTGCCAGCAGCTTCTTAGGGGGTCACAATGAGCAGTTCTTC.

The rearrangement links TRBV29-1 to TRBJ2-1; D is unresolved. V gave up 4 bases and J gave up 3 bases, with 7 bases separating them. The germline gives CDR1 SQVTM, CDR2 ANQGSEA. The CDR3 is made up of 12 amino acids. The CDR3: CSVGRDYNEQFF. The CDR3 coding sequence is TGCAGCGTTGGGAGAGACTACAATGAGCAGTTCTTC.

The chain combines TRBV7-2 with TRBJ2-3; tentative D call: TRBD2 (6 bases). Germline CDR1 SGHTA, CDR2 FQGNSA. There are 15 residues in the CDR3. The V end was cut by 5 bases, the J end by 4 bases, with 16 bases between. This CDR3 reads CASSPVGGNADTQYF. For the CDR3, the DNA is TGTGCCAGCAGCCCCGTTGGCGGGAATGCAGATACGCAGTATTTT.

The J gene is TRBJ2-1, the V gene TRBV20-1, with 9 bases identical to TRBD1. Trimming cost V 0 bases and J 6 bases; bases outside gene matches: 12. The CDR3 contains 17 residues. From germline, CDR1 is DFQATT and CDR2 SNEGSKA (reference sequence). The CDR3 DNA follows: TGCAGTGCTAGAGATGCTTGGGACAGGGAAATTGGCAATGAGCAGTTCTTC. Its translation is CSARDAWDREIGNEQFF.

This chain uses TRBV30 with TRBJ2-2, with D perhaps TRBD1 (6 bases). The CDR3 loop spans 13 amino acids. The germline gives CDR1 GTSNPN, CDR2 SVGIG (reference sequence). V was pared by 4 bases and J by 5 bases, with 11 bases between. The CDR3, as DNA: TGTGCCTGGACCCCCCAGGGGACCGGGGAGCTGTTTTTT. It translates to CAWTPQGTGELFF.

This chain connects TRBV4-3 to TRBJ2-2; 10 nucleotides align to TRBD2. The CDR3 has 17 residues. Germline V gene sequence: CDR1 LGHNA, CDR2 YSLEER. J lost 6 bases, V lost 1 base, and 8 bases had no gene match. Here the CDR3 reads CASSQGFLAGAAGELFF. In DNA form, the CDR3 reads TGCGCCAGCAGCCAAGGATTTCTAGCGGGAGCCGCCGGGGAGCTGTTTTTT.

This chain uses TRBV4-1 with TRBJ1-4; 8 bases are shared with TRBD1. There are 15 residues in the CDR3. CDR1 is MGHRA, CDR2 YSYEKL, per germline. Trimming cost V 4 bases and J 5 bases; bases outside gene matches: 6. The chain's CDR3 is CASSPQTGENEKLFF. In nucleotides, the CDR3 is TGCGCCAGCAGCCCACAGACAGGGGAAAATGAAAAACTGTTTTTT.